The 28 T cell receptor beta chains in this list originate from one sample, sequenced in a study of blood T cell repertoires in COVID-19. Some clones are missing from TCRdb's copy, which holds only in-frame ones; the method was immunoSEQ multiplex PCR. The sample shows roughly 260,000 clones, approximately 90% of them seen only once. The source material was peripheral blood. The receptors derive from a woman in her fifties or sixties who had recovered from COVID-19.

V usage is TRBV5-6 and J usage is TRBJ1-2; 7 nucleotides align to TRBD1. CDR3 length: 13 amino acids. Germline V lookup: CDR1 SGHDT, CDR2 YYEEEE. V lost 5 bases to trimming and J lost 2 bases; unmatched junction nucleotides: 3. CDR3 loop: CASSRQGNYGYTF. CDR3 sequence (DNA): TGTGCCAGCAGTCGACAGGGAAACTATGGCTACACCTTC.

CDR3 protein: CSVEGSGKAGTGRNYGYTF. For the CDR3, the DNA is TGCAGCGTTGAGGGTTCCGGTAAAGCCGGGACAGGGAGGAACTATGGCTACACCTTC. J is TRBJ1-2 and V is TRBV29-1, with 9 bases that match TRBD1. The CDR3 is made up of 19 amino acids. Per the germline V gene, CDR1 is SQVTM and CDR2 is ANQGSEA. The trim removed 3 bases at V and 2 bases at J, leaving 19 bases unmatched.

The chain is built from TRBV28 and TRBJ1-2; 7 nucleotides align to TRBD1. The trim removed 5 bases at V and 6 bases at J, leaving 6 bases unmatched. From germline, CDR1 is MDHEN and CDR2 SYDVKM. The CDR3 consists of 13 residues. The CDR3 reads CASSLDRVHGYTF. DNA of the CDR3: TGTGCCAGCAGTCTTGACAGGGTCCATGGCTACACCTTC.

J is TRBJ1-2 and V is TRBV14, with TRBD1 matching 7 bases. CDR3 size: 14 residues. J was trimmed by 4 bases and V by 2 bases; bases with no gene match: 4. Germline V gives CDR1 SGHDN, CDR2 FVKESK. CDR3 residues: CASSQNRGFYGYTF. The CDR3 nucleotides read TGTGCCAGCAGCCAAAACAGGGGCTTCTATGGCTACACCTTC.

The chain joins TRBV27 to TRBJ1-2, with D possibly being TRBD1 (5 bases). Germline V lookup: CDR1 MNHEY, CDR2 SMNVEV (reference sequence). With 5 bases removed from V and 2 bases from J, the gap between germline ends came to 9 bases. This CDR3 has 13 amino acids. CDR3 sequence reads: CASSVQGNYGYTF. DNA of the CDR3: TGTGCCAGCAGTGTGCAGGGCAACTATGGCTACACCTTC.

This clone was observed many times. The V and J genes are TRBV7-6 and TRBJ2-1; 12 bases are a match to TRBD2. After removal of 0 bases from V and 8 bases from J, the junction contained 5 bases not matched to a gene. The CDR3 runs 16 residues. Looked up from germline, CDR1 is SGHVS and CDR2 is FNYEAQ. CDR3 residues: CASSLALTSGGDEQFF. In DNA form, the CDR3 reads TGTGCCAGCAGCTTAGCGCTGACTAGCGGGGGCGATGAGCAGTTCTTC.

This chain joins TRBV3-1 (or the pseudogene TRBV3-2) and TRBJ2-4, with D perhaps matching TRBD2 (5 bases). CDR1 and CDR2 (germline): LGHDT, YNNKEL (reference sequence). The CDR3 is 17 residues long. Trimming removed 1 base at V and 2 bases at J, with 15 bases between. The CDR3 loop reads CASSQGGLRIPKNIQYF. The CDR3 DNA sequence: TGTGCCAGCAGCCAAGGAGGGCTTCGGATTCCCAAAAACATTCAGTACTTC.

In DNA form, the CDR3 reads TGTGCCAGCAGTATACCCGAACAGGCGCCACTTGGAGGCTACACCTTC. It yields the protein CASSIPEQAPLGGYTF. The chain recombines TRBV6-2 or TRBV6-3 with TRBJ1-2; a weak D match, TRBD1 (5 bases). Germline loops: CDR1 MNHEY, CDR2 SVGEGT. The CDR3 contains 16 residues. Trimming left V 5 bases short and J 8 bases short, with 24 bases between.

Only a few counts were recorded for this clone. V and J are TRBV7-2 and TRBJ1-1; tentative D call: TRBD1 (6 bases). Germline V gives CDR1 SGHTA, CDR2 FQGNSA. The CDR3 contains 13 residues. V lost 5 bases to trimming and J lost 11 bases, with 18 bases between them. CDR3 sequence: CASSRRQDSRAFF. CDR3 coding DNA: TGTGCCAGCAGCCGCCGACAGGATTCTAGGGCTTTCTTT. Full variable domain (remainder filled in from reference TRBV7-2 and TRBJ1-1): GAGVSQSPSNKVTEKGKDVELRCDPISGHTALYWYRQSLGQGLEFLIYFQGNSAPDKSGLPSDRFSAERTGGSVSTLTIQRTQQEDSAVYLCASSRRQDSRAFFGQGTRLTVV.

This clone was seen at least ten times. V usage is TRBV10-3 and J usage is TRBJ1-6; D perhaps matches TRBD1 (6 bases). Germline V CDR1 and CDR2: ENHRY, SYGVKD. The ends were cut back, 7 bases at V and 11 bases at J, with 15 bases in the middle. CDR3 size: 13 residues. In DNA form, the CDR3 reads TGTGCCATCACCGGGACATCAGGGGCACCCCTCCACTTT. Translation gives CAITGTSGAPLHF.

This clone appeared once. V and J are TRBV7-8 and TRBJ1-1; no clear D. The V end was cut by 4 bases, the J end by 0 bases, with 6 bases between. Germline V CDR1 and CDR2: SGHVS, FQNEAQ. The CDR3 spans 13 residues. The CDR3 loop is CASSSQVNTEAFF. CDR3 DNA: TGTGCCAGCAGCTCTCAGGTGAACACTGAAGCTTTCTTT. Looking up the rest from reference TRBV7-8 and TRBJ1-1 gives the full variable domain: GAGVSQSPRYKVAKRGQDVALRCDPISGHVSLFWYQQALGQGPEFLTYFQNEAQLDKSGLPSDRFFAERPEGSVSTLKIQRTQQEDSAVYLCASSSQVNTEAFFGQGTRLTVV.

The rearrangement uses TRBV20-1 and TRBJ2-4; 10 positions match TRBD2. Germline CDR1 and CDR2: DFQATT and SNEGSKA (reference sequence). The CDR3 is 19 residues long. V trimming: 3 bases; J trimming: 5 bases; junction bases outside the gene matches: 19. CDR3 sequence (DNA): TGCAGTGCTAGTCCCCGGGCTAGCGGGAGTGGCCTAGACGAAAACATTCAGTACTTC. It encodes CSASPRASGSGLDENIQYF.

The V gene is TRBV4-2, the J gene TRBJ2-7; a weak D match, TRBD1 (6 bases). In germline, CDR1 is LGHNA, CDR2 YNFKEQ. The CDR3 extends over 14 amino acids. Between the trimmed V and J ends, which lost 1 base and 4 bases, there was a span of 11 bases. The CDR3 DNA follows: TGTGCCAGCAGCCAAGGAGGGGGTGGATACGAGCAGTACTTC. Translated: CASSQGGGGYEQYF.

This clone came up a few times. The chain links TRBV6-5 to TRBJ2-7; weak D call: TRBD2 (5 bases). The CDR3 loop spans 16 amino acids. CDR1 is MNHEY, CDR2 SVGAGI, per germline. V was cut by 4 bases and J by 3 bases, with 19 bases left in between. The CDR3, as DNA: TGTGCCAGCAGTTCCCACTGGACGGGGAAACACTACGAGCAGTACTTC. The encoded protein is CASSSHWTGKHYEQYF.

This chain uses TRBV7-2 with TRBJ1-2; D is unresolved. Trimming left V 3 bases short and J 6 bases short, with 8 bases between. Looked up from germline, CDR1 is SGHTA and CDR2 is FQGNSA. The CDR3 covers 12 residues. CDR3 protein: CASSFGENGYTF. The DNA for the CDR3 is TGTGCCAGCAGCTTCGGGGAGAATGGCTACACCTTC.

V usage is TRBV6-5 and J usage is TRBJ2-7, with 8 bases that match TRBD1. Germline V gene sequence: CDR1 MNHEY, CDR2 SVGAGI. J was trimmed by 5 bases and V by 7 bases; bases with no gene match: 7. The CDR3 covers 13 residues. CDR3 DNA: TGTGCCAGCAAGCCCCAGGGGGCCAACGAGCAGTACTTC. Residues: CASKPQGANEQYF.

V gene TRBV9 combines with J gene TRBJ2-1; D is undetermined. Between the trimmed V and J ends, which lost 0 bases and 4 bases, there was a span of 14 bases. The CDR3 consists of 16 residues. Germline values: CDR1 SGDLS, CDR2 YYNGEE. The CDR3 spells CASSVEPGPRYNEQFF. CDR3 nucleotide sequence: TGTGCCAGCAGCGTAGAGCCGGGTCCTCGGTACAATGAGCAGTTCTTC.

This clone came up once. This sequence joins TRBV5-4 and TRBJ2-2; 13 bases line up with TRBD2. The CDR3 loop spans 16 amino acids. V lost 3 bases to trimming and J lost 5 bases; unmatched junction nucleotides: 4. Germline CDR1 reads SGHNT; CDR2 reads YYREEE (reference sequence). DNA of the CDR3: TGTGCCAGCAGCTGGGGGACTAGCGGGGATACCGGGGAGCTGTTTTTT. Translated, it gives CASSWGTSGDTGELFF.

The rearrangement links TRBV3-1 (or the pseudogene TRBV3-2) to TRBJ1-1; D perhaps matches TRBD1 (6 bases). V was pared by 5 bases and J by 0 bases, with 13 bases between. The CDR3 has 15 residues. Germline CDR1 reads LGHDT; CDR2 reads YNNKEL (reference sequence). CDR3 loop: CASSEQGSMNTEAFF. For the CDR3, the DNA is TGTGCCAGCAGCGAACAGGGAAGTATGAACACTGAAGCTTTCTTT.

This CDR3 is CASSFLAGGHTGELFF. Here the CDR3 DNA reads TGTGCCAGCAGTTTCTTAGCGGGAGGACACACCGGGGAGCTGTTTTTT. This sequence joins TRBV6-6 and TRBJ2-2, with TRBD2 identical over 10 bases. Germline CDR1 and CDR2: MNHNY and SVGAGI (reference sequence). The CDR3 runs to 16 residues. V was clipped by 4 bases and J by 3 bases; unmatched bases: 5.

This chain links TRBV30 with TRBJ2-6; maybe TRBD1 (6 bases). The germline gives CDR1 GTSNPN, CDR2 SVGIG (reference sequence). The CDR3 length is 17 residues. The V gene lost 4 bases and the J gene lost 2 bases, with 18 bases spanning the gap. The CDR3 spells CAWIGGSGFAGANVLTF. The CDR3 coding sequence is TGTGCCTGGATAGGGGGATCGGGTTTCGCTGGGGCCAACGTCCTGACTTTC. Based on the CDR3 plus reference TRBV30 and TRBJ2-6, the full variable domain is SQTIHQWPATLVQPVGSPLSLECTVEGTSNPNLYWYRQAAGRGLQLLFYSVGIGQISSEVPQNLSASRPQDRQFILSSKKLLLSDSGFYLCAWIGGSGFAGANVLTFGAGSRLTVL.

The chain couples TRBV6-1 to TRBJ2-3; tentatively, D is TRBD1 (6 bases). The CDR3 is made up of 14 amino acids. Germline V gives CDR1 MNHNS, CDR2 SASEGT. Trimming left V 3 bases short and J 9 bases short, with 16 bases between. In DNA, the CDR3 is TGTGCCAGCAGTGATAGGGGGTCTCGGCGCACGCAGTATTTT. It codes for CASSDRGSRRTQYF.

The V and J genes are TRBV2 and TRBJ1-3, with D tentatively TRBD1 (6 bases). The CDR3 loop spans 16 amino acids. V dropped 1 base and J dropped 0 bases, with 10 bases sitting between them. The V gene's germline CDR1 is SNHLY and CDR2 FYNNEI. This CDR3 reads CASSEVRTDSGNTIYF. The CDR3 region has the DNA TGTGCCAGCAGTGAAGTCCGGACAGACTCTGGAAACACCATATATTTT.

The V call is TRBV2, the J call TRBJ2-1; 7 positions match TRBD1. Unmatched junction bases numbered 10, after V lost 8 bases and J lost 3 bases. This CDR3 has 15 amino acids. CDR1 SNHLY and CDR2 FYNNEI come from the germline V gene. This CDR3 is CASQTGQIFYNEQFF. CDR3 DNA sequence: TGTGCCAGCCAGACGGGACAGATTTTCTACAATGAGCAGTTCTTC.

The chain combines TRBV19 with TRBJ2-1, with 9 bases fitting TRBD1. J was trimmed by 1 base and V by 6 bases; bases with no gene match: 4. The CDR3 sequence is 15 residues long. Germline V lookup: CDR1 LNHDA, CDR2 SQIVND (reference sequence). The CDR3 sequence is CASSRTGESYNEQFF. The CDR3 coding sequence is TGTGCCAGTAGCAGGACAGGGGAGTCCTACAATGAGCAGTTCTTC.

The chain links TRBV2 to TRBJ2-1; 8 bases match TRBD2. The germline V gene encodes CDR1 SNHLY and CDR2 FYNNEI. This CDR3 has 15 amino acids. Trimming removed 3 bases from V and 6 bases from J; junction bases left unmatched: 7. For the CDR3, the DNA is TGTGCCAGCAGTGATTGGAGCGGGGGCATCAATGAGCAGTTCTTC. This gives the protein CASSDWSGGINEQFF.

This clone was counted a few times. V is TRBV3-1 (or the pseudogene TRBV3-2) and J is TRBJ2-2, with D possibly being TRBD2 (7 bases). The CDR3 length is 16 residues. Germline V CDR1 and CDR2: LGHDT, YNNKEL (reference sequence). The V and J ends lost 1 base and 4 bases respectively, with 13 bases between them. The CDR3 nucleotides are TGTGCCAGCAGCCAAGCGGGGGGCCTGGGCACCGGGGAGCTGTTTTTT. Translating gives CASSQAGGLGTGELFF.

V and J are TRBV7-8 and TRBJ2-2; possibly TRBD1 for D (5 bases). Germline V gene data show CDR1 as SGHVS and CDR2 as FQNEAQ. V lost 4 bases and J 5 bases, leaving 20 bases between the germline ends. The CDR3 is 17 amino acids. The CDR3, as DNA: TGTGCCAGCAGCTCCTCACCCCGACAGCCTAAAACCGGGGAGCTGTTTTTT. Amino acid sequence: CASSSSPRQPKTGELFF.